A single sample is the source of the 30 T cell receptor beta chains below, sequenced in a study of blood T cell repertoires in COVID-19. The assay was immunoSEQ multiplex PCR, and TCRdb's table has in-frame clones only and misses some. The sample contains a few hundred thousand clones, 70% to 90% of which appear only once. Sequenced input: peripheral blood. The receptors were sampled from a human donor in a cohort sampled during active COVID-19.

The J gene is TRBJ2-2, the V gene TRBV2; 8 nucleotides match TRBD1. The CDR3 contains 13 residues. Germline values: CDR1 SNHLY, CDR2 FYNNEI. After removal of 6 bases from V and 6 bases from J, the junction contained 3 bases not matched to a gene. CDR3 region: CASSPGGPGELFF. In nucleotides, the CDR3 is TGTGCCAGCAGCCCAGGGGGCCCCGGGGAGCTGTTTTTT.

The V and J genes are TRBV10-2 and TRBJ1-1, with D perhaps TRBD1 (5 bases). V gave up 5 bases and J gave up 2 bases, with 9 bases separating them. Germline CDR1 and CDR2: WSHSY and SAAADI. The CDR3 has 13 amino acids. CDR3: CASSLRGNTEAFF. The CDR3 nucleotides read TGCGCCAGCAGTTTGCGGGGCAACACTGAAGCTTTCTTT.

J is TRBJ1-2 and V is TRBV5-4, with D perhaps TRBD1 (6 bases). The V end lost 1 base, the J end lost 8 bases, and 12 bases lay between the germline ends. The V gene's germline CDR1 is SGHNT and CDR2 YYREEE (reference sequence). The CDR3 totals 13 residues. Here the CDR3 reads CASSLSTGSGYTF. Written as DNA, the CDR3 is TGTGCCAGCAGCTTGTCTACAGGGAGCGGCTACACCTTC.

This clone has a single count. The chain combines TRBV5-6 with TRBJ2-2, with D maybe TRBD2 (5 bases). Trimming removed 5 bases at V and 5 bases at J, with 19 bases between. CDR1 is SGHDT and CDR2 is YYEEEE in the germline V gene. This CDR3 region has 16 residues. The CDR3 region has the DNA TGTGCCAGCAGAACTAGGACGGCCGGCTGGACCGGGGAGCTGTTTTTT. Protein: CASRTRTAGWTGELFF. Full variable domain (rest looked up from reference TRBV5-6 and TRBJ2-2): DAGVTQSPTHLIKTRGQQVTLRCSPKSGHDTVSWYQQALGQGPQFIFQYYEEEERQRGNFPDRFSGHQFPNYSSELNVNALLLGDSALYLCASRTRTAGWTGELFFGEGSRLTVL.

The V and J genes are TRBV11-2 and TRBJ2-1; 12 bases align to TRBD2. Germline V gives CDR1 SGHAT, CDR2 FQNNGV. The V and J ends lost 4 bases and 4 bases, in that order; junction bases with no gene match: 5. The CDR3 covers 16 residues. CDR3 sequence reads: CASSSRTSGVYNEQFF. The CDR3 DNA follows: TGTGCCAGCAGCTCCAGGACTAGCGGGGTGTACAATGAGCAGTTCTTC.

The chain uses TRBV18 and TRBJ1-1; D ambiguous. In germline, CDR1 is KGHSH, CDR2 LQKENI. The V end was cut by 8 bases, the J end by 4 bases, with 11 bases between. The CDR3 covers 12 residues. Written as DNA, the CDR3 is TGTGCCAGCCACGGGCGGGGCACTGAAGCTTTCTTT. Its protein is CASHGRGTEAFF.

This sequence joins TRBV7-2 and TRBJ1-5, with unresolved D. This CDR3 is 14 amino acids long. With 1 base removed from V and 0 bases from J, the gap between germline ends came to 4 bases. Germline V gene data show CDR1 as SGHTA and CDR2 as FQGNSA. The DNA of the CDR3 is TGTGCCAGCAGCTTAGGTAATAGCAATCAGCCCCAGCATTTT. This gives the protein CASSLGNSNQPQHF.

The rearrangement joins TRBV5-1 to TRBJ1-6; 8 bases match TRBD1. Per germline, CDR1 SGHRS and CDR2 YFSETQ. V was clipped by 2 bases and J by 10 bases; unmatched bases: 8. The CDR3 runs to 15 residues. The CDR3 DNA sequence: TGCGCCAGCAGCTTCGACAGGGGAAGGAGGTCACCCCTCCACTTT. Translation gives CASSFDRGRRSPLHF.

The V and J genes are TRBV7-2 and TRBJ2-1; 8 bases fit TRBD1. The trim removed 6 bases at V and 8 bases at J, leaving 6 bases unmatched. CDR3 length equals 13 residues. CDR1 and CDR2 (germline): SGHTA, FQGNSA. The CDR3 sequence: CASSPGGRDEQFF. CDR3 DNA sequence: TGTGCCAGCAGTCCAGGGGGCCGGGATGAGCAGTTCTTC.

The chain uses TRBV10-3 and TRBJ1-6, with 7 bases lining up with TRBD1. The CDR3 runs 15 residues. Germline trimming cut 6 bases from V and 4 bases from J; bases unmatched to any gene: 6. The germline V gene has CDR1 ENHRY and CDR2 SYGVKD. The CDR3, as DNA: TGTGCCATCAGCTCGGGACAGACGTATAATTCACCCCTCCACTTT. Residues: CAISSGQTYNSPLHF.

This clone was counted a single time. CDR3 residues: CSVDSEGETQYF. For the CDR3, the DNA is TGCAGCGTTGATTCAGAGGGTGAGACCCAGTACTTC. The chain carries TRBV29-1 and TRBJ2-5; a weak D match, TRBD2 (5 bases). This CDR3 is built from 12 residues. With 3 bases removed from V and 5 bases from J, the gap between germline ends came to 10 bases. The germline V gene encodes CDR1 SQVTM and CDR2 ANQGSEA.

The V call is TRBV7-2, the J call TRBJ2-5; TRBD2 aligns across 9 bases. V trimming: 8 bases; J trimming: 2 bases; junction bases outside the gene matches: 9. The germline V gene encodes CDR1 SGHTA and CDR2 FQGNSA. The CDR3 contains 15 residues. This CDR3 reads CASQIAGAVQETQYF. CDR3 DNA: TGTGCCAGCCAAATAGCGGGGGCCGTACAAGAGACCCAGTACTTC.

The chain employs TRBV5-1 and TRBJ1-6, with D unresolved. Germline assignment: CDR1 SGHRS and CDR2 YFSETQ. This CDR3 region has 14 residues. V lost 0 bases and J 4 bases, leaving 5 bases between the germline ends. The DNA of the CDR3 is TGCGCCAGCAGCTTGGACATTTATAATTCACCCCTCCACTTT. This codes for CASSLDIYNSPLHF. Complete variable domain (other parts from reference TRBV5-1 and TRBJ1-6): KAGVTQTPRYLIKTRGQQVTLSCSPISGHRSVSWYQQTPGQGLQFLFEYFSETQRNKGNFPGRFSGRQFSNSRSEMNVSTLELGDSALYLCASSLDIYNSPLHFGNGTRLTVT.

The rearrangement uses TRBV5-1 and TRBJ1-5; 8 bases are shared with TRBD1. CDR1 is SGHRS and CDR2 is YFSETQ in the germline V gene. The length of the CDR3 is 14 residues. V lost 2 bases to trimming and J lost 5 bases; unmatched junction nucleotides: 3. CDR3 nucleotides: TGCGCCAGCAGCTTAGGGACAGGTCATCAGCCCCAGCATTTT. Its protein product is CASSLGTGHQPQHF. Combining the CDR3 with reference TRBV5-1 and TRBJ1-5 gives the whole variable domain KAGVTQTPRYLIKTRGQQVTLSCSPISGHRSVSWYQQTPGQGLQFLFEYFSETQRNKGNFPGRFSGRQFSNSRSEMNVSTLELGDSALYLCASSLGTGHQPQHFGDGTRLSIL.

The chain links TRBV2 to TRBJ1-6; tentatively, D is TRBD1 (5 bases). The CDR3 consists of 14 residues. V shed 11 bases and J shed 10 bases, with 21 bases lying between them. The germline gives CDR1 SNHLY, CDR2 FYNNEI. CDR3 sequence (DNA): TGTGCCTCTCACGGGGGGTATGTGAGGTCACCCCTCCACTTT. It specifies CASHGGYVRSPLHF.

This chain joins TRBV7-9 and TRBJ2-1, with 8 bases identical to TRBD1. CDR3 length: 13 residues. The ends lost 1 base at V and 8 bases at J; junction bases unmatched: 1. Germline V CDR1 and CDR2: SEHNR, FQNEAQ (reference sequence). CDR3 coding DNA: TGTGCCAGCAGCTTAGAGACAGGGGATGAGCAGTTCTTC. This encodes CASSLETGDEQFF.

The rearrangement links TRBV7-8 to TRBJ2-1, with D perhaps TRBD1 (5 bases). V lost 6 bases, J lost 3 bases, and 21 bases lay in between. The CDR3 has 17 residues. The germline V gene encodes CDR1 SGHVS and CDR2 FQNEAQ. CDR3 DNA: TGTGCCAGCAGATCAGAAGGTTCCAGGGTGGTCTACAATGAGCAGTTCTTC. Its translation: CASRSEGSRVVYNEQFF.

This chain links TRBV20-1 with TRBJ1-1; D call uncertain. Germline values: CDR1 DFQATT, CDR2 SNEGSKA (reference sequence). The CDR3 extends over 8 amino acids. The DNA for the CDR3 is TGCTCCGTCACTGAAGCTTTCTTT. Its translation: CSVTEAFF.

V and J are TRBV3-1 (or the pseudogene TRBV3-2) and TRBJ1-2, with D possibly TRBD1 on 5 matching bases. Germline loops: CDR1 LGHDT, CDR2 YNNKEL (reference sequence). V was pared by 0 bases and J by 1 base, with 9 bases between. The CDR3 is 15 amino acids. DNA for the CDR3: TGTGCCAGCAGCCAAGATAGACAGATTAACTATGGCTACACCTTC. Protein product: CASSQDRQINYGYTF.

This chain joins TRBV5-1 and TRBJ2-1; 14 bases are a match to TRBD2. The V and J ends lost 4 bases and 0 bases, in that order; junction bases with no gene match: 12. The CDR3 consists of 20 residues. In germline, CDR1 is SGHRS, CDR2 YFSETQ. The CDR3 is CASSNFDGLAGGLSYNEQFF. The CDR3, as DNA: TGCGCCAGCAGCAACTTCGACGGACTAGCGGGGGGCCTCTCCTACAATGAGCAGTTCTTC.

This chain joins TRBV2 and TRBJ1-3, with D possibly matching TRBD1 (5 bases). The germline V and J ends were trimmed by 4 bases and 1 base, with 8 bases remaining between them. The CDR3 totals 14 residues. CDR1 and CDR2 from the germline V gene are SNHLY and FYNNEI. The CDR3 here is CASSGRVSGNTIYF. The CDR3 DNA sequence: TGTGCCAGCAGTGGCAGGGTGTCTGGAAACACCATATATTTT.

J is TRBJ1-1 and V is TRBV3-1 (or the pseudogene TRBV3-2); the match to TRBD1 covers 7 bases. Germline CDR1 reads LGHDT; CDR2 reads YNNKEL (reference sequence). J was trimmed by 4 bases and V by 7 bases; bases with no gene match: 15. The CDR3 spans 16 residues. The CDR3 reads CASTSRGGRLATEAFF. The CDR3 DNA follows: TGTGCCAGCACCTCAAGAGGGGGCAGGTTAGCCACTGAAGCTTTCTTT.

The chain recombines TRBV6-5 with TRBJ1-2, with 10 bases aligning to TRBD1. V shed 4 bases, J shed 7 bases, and the junction held 6 bases outside the gene matches. CDR1 is MNHEY and CDR2 is SVGAGI in the germline V gene. The CDR3 length is 14 residues. The CDR3 region has the DNA TGTGCCAGCAGTTCGACAGGGGGCGTTTCTGGCTACACCTTC. This gives the protein CASSSTGGVSGYTF.

The chain combines TRBV24-1 with TRBJ2-4, with 11 positions matching TRBD1. Germline V gives CDR1 KGHDR, CDR2 SFDVKD. V shed 7 bases and J 7 bases; nucleotides not matched to a gene: 5. This CDR3 region has 14 residues. The CDR3 sequence: CATSPGQGGNIQYF. DNA of the CDR3: TGTGCCACCAGCCCGGGACAGGGGGGGAACATTCAGTACTTC.

This chain connects TRBV6-6 to TRBJ2-7; 8 bases align to TRBD2. The CDR3 covers 16 residues. The germline gives CDR1 MNHNY, CDR2 SVGAGI (reference sequence). V lost 5 bases and J lost 4; bases outside the gene matches: 13. For the CDR3, the DNA is TGTGCCAGCAGTCGAACCATAGCGGGGAGGTTGTACGAGCAGTACTTC. Its protein product is CASSRTIAGRLYEQYF.

The rearrangement uses TRBV5-6 and TRBJ1-6; D is unresolved. Germline values: CDR1 SGHDT, CDR2 YYEEEE. The CDR3 runs to 16 residues. V shed 2 bases and J shed 6 bases, with 15 bases lying between them. For the CDR3, the DNA is TGTGCCAGCAGCTTACGTGAGGGAGGTTTTAATTCACCCCTCCACTTT. It encodes CASSLREGGFNSPLHF.

The chain has TRBV2 and TRBJ1-2; D might be TRBD1 (6 bases). V was clipped by 7 bases and J by 5 bases, with 11 bases between them. Per the germline V gene, CDR1 is SNHLY and CDR2 is FYNNEI. The CDR3 has 12 amino acids. CDR3: CASTYREYGYTF. In DNA, the CDR3 is TGTGCCAGCACCTACAGGGAGTATGGCTACACCTTC.

In this sample, this clone turned up once. The chain employs TRBV25-1 and TRBJ1-2, with 7 bases identical to TRBD1. V lost 4 bases, J lost 7 bases, and 6 bases stayed unmatched. Germline CDR1 is MGHDK and CDR2 is SYGVNS. This CDR3 spans 13 amino acids. CDR3 region: CASSGGQYLGYTF. DNA of the CDR3: TGTGCCAGCAGTGGGGGACAGTACCTTGGCTACACCTTC.

The chain carries TRBV30 and TRBJ2-6, with 8 bases lining up with TRBD1. V was pared by 5 bases and J by 2 bases, with 2 bases of the junction left unmatched. CDR1 is GTSNPN and CDR2 is SVGIG in the germline V gene (reference sequence). The CDR3 contains 14 residues. The CDR3 bases are TGTGCCTGGGACAGGGGTCCTGGGGCCAACGTCCTGACTTTC. It is translated as CAWDRGPGANVLTF.

CDR3 nucleotides: TGTGCCAGCAGCTTAATCGGGTCACGCGAGCAGTACTTC. It translates to CASSLIGSREQYF. The genes are TRBV7-9 and TRBJ2-7; no definite D call. The germline CDR1 and CDR2 sequences are SEHNR and FQNEAQ (reference sequence). The CDR3 loop spans 13 amino acids. The V gene lost 2 bases and the J gene lost 6 bases, with 11 bases spanning the gap.